These T cell receptor beta chains were read from a single sample in a study of Graves' ophthalmopathy and Graves' hyperthyroidism. MiXCR, applied by TCRdb to the multiplex PCR reads, yields one record per CDR3 protein. The sample lists 600,000 to 950,000 distinct CDR3 sequences; roughly two fifths were seen once. Sequenced: peripheral blood. These receptors all stem from an adult man with Graves' ophthalmopathy. Both conserved end residues are part of each CDR3. The D gene is left open where the match is weak. Part of the rows lack a size; the others show once, few, many or a class for expanded clones.

CASSINRGGQPQHF,TGTGCCAGTAGTATAAATCGAGGCGGGCAGCCCCAGCATTTT,TRBV19,-,-,TRBJ1-5
CAISDLGQGARNSPLHF,TGTGCCATCAGTGACCTGGGACAGGGGGCGCGGAATTCACCCCTCCACTTT,TRBV10-3,many,TRBD1,TRBJ1-6
CSVEDGETQYF,TGCAGCGTTGAAGATGGGGAGACCCAGTACTTC,TRBV29-1,few,-,TRBJ2-5
CASSRTGTGTRYGYTF,TGTGCCAGCAGCAGAACCGGGACAGGGACTCGATATGGCTACACCTTC,TRBV5-8,many,TRBD1,TRBJ1-2
CASSASQSNQLQHF,TGTGCCAGCAGTGCATCCCAAAGCAATCAGCTCCAGCATTTT,TRBV25-1,-,-,TRBJ1-5
CSASAPNSGDEQYF,TGCAGTGCTAGTGCCCCCAACTCCGGGGACGAGCAGTACTTC,TRBV20-1,-,-,TRBJ2-7
CASSVGYSGDNSPLHF,TGTGCCAGCAGCGTAGGGTACTCGGGGGATAATTCACCCCTCCACTTT,TRBV9,many,-,TRBJ1-6
CAWSYSDNQPQHF,TGTGCCTGGAGTTACAGTGACAATCAGCCCCAGCATTTT,TRBV7-2,-,-,TRBJ1-5
CASSYITGSEQYF,TGTGCCAGCAGTTACATTACAGGGTCCGAGCAGTACTTC,TRBV10-2,-,-,TRBJ2-7
CASVSGGGQPQHF,TGTGCCAGCGTGTCGGGGGGTGGTCAGCCCCAGCATTTT,TRBV28,-,-,TRBJ1-5
CSASRGTGAPVAQHF,TGCAGTGCTAGTCGCGGGACAGGGGCGCCAGTGGCCCAGCATTTT,TRBV20-1,-,TRBD1,TRBJ1-5
CSLGGPGTEAFF,TGCAGCCTAGGGGGACCGGGAACTGAAGCTTTCTTT,TRBV29-1,once,-,TRBJ1-1
CAISEAGGDSGQPQHF,TGTGCCATCAGTGAAGCAGGGGGGGATTCAGGTCAGCCCCAGCATTTT,TRBV10-3,-,TRBD1,TRBJ1-5
CASSPDRGQPLHF,TGTGCCAGCAGCCCGGACAGGGGCCAACCCCTCCACTTT,TRBV9,-,TRBD1,TRBJ1-6
CACSFTGTGITEAFF,TGTGCCTGCAGCTTTACCGGGACAGGGATAACAGAAGCTTTCTTT,TRBV7-6,-,TRBD1,TRBJ1-1
CASSKRASVDTQYF,TGTGCCAGCAGCAAACGGGCTAGCGTGGATACGCAGTACTTC,TRBV7-2,-,-,TRBJ2-7
CSARDSTESMVKQYF,TGCAGTGCTAGGGATAGCACGGAGAGTATGGTCAAGCAGTACTTC,TRBV20-1,few,-,TRBJ2-7
CASSHNLGSYNSPLHF,TGTGCCAGCAGCCACAATCTCGGCTCCTATAATTCACCCCTCCACTTT,TRBV7-9,many,-,TRBJ1-6
CASSLRVSGVYGYTF,TGCGCCAGCAGCCTCCGAGTATCGGGGGTGTATGGCTACACCTTC,TRBV5-1,many,-,TRBJ1-2
CASSAWDYDNTGELFF,TGTGCCAGCAGCGCCTGGGACTACGATAACACCGGGGAGCTGTTTTTT,TRBV9,-,TRBD2,TRBJ2-2
CASRVIGGTNTGELFF,TGTGCCAGCAGGGTAATAGGGGGCACGAACACCGGGGAGCTGTTTTTT,TRBV7-3,few,TRBD1,TRBJ2-2
CASSRYSDRAQYF,TGTGCCAGCAGCAGATATTCTGACAGGGCCCAGTACTTC,TRBV5-5,-,TRBD1,TRBJ2-5
CASSRWGAPGSGNTIYF,TGTGCCAGTAGTAGATGGGGGGCTCCTGGCTCTGGAAACACCATATATTTT,TRBV19,-,-,TRBJ1-3
CASNLQGWETQYF,TGTGCCAGCAACCTACAGGGTTGGGAGACCCAGTACTTC,TRBV5-5,few,-,TRBJ2-5
CASSEFRGGTEAFF,TGCGCCAGCAGTGAGTTTAGGGGAGGCACTGAAGCTTTCTTT,TRBV10-2,-,-,TRBJ1-1
CAISYSVGSYEQYF,TGTGCCATCAGTTACTCCGTAGGGAGCTACGAGCAGTACTTC,TRBV10-3,-,-,TRBJ2-7
CASSFAGGATGELFF,TGTGCCAGCAGCTTTGCGGGAGGGGCCACCGGGGAGCTGTTTTTT,TRBV11-2,-,TRBD2,TRBJ2-2
CASSSGWTDQETQYF,TGTGCCAGCAGTTCTGGGTGGACAGACCAAGAGACCCAGTACTTC,TRBV25-1,-,-,TRBJ2-5
CSAREMDRGYGYTF,TGCAGTGCTAGAGAAATGGACAGGGGATATGGCTACACCTTC,TRBV20-1,-,TRBD1,TRBJ1-2
CAISAAPANTEAFF,TGTGCCATCAGCGCCGCCCCGGCGAACACTGAAGCTTTCTTT,TRBV10-3,-,-,TRBJ1-1
CASSPTMNTEAFF,TGTGCCAGCAGCCCCACCATGAACACTGAAGCTTTCTTT,TRBV6-5,many,-,TRBJ1-1
CSASSPGQYQETQYF,TGCAGCGCCAGCAGCCCCGGCCAGTACCAAGAGACCCAGTACTTC,TRBV29-1,-,-,TRBJ2-5
CSARDGRGDSYEQYF,TGCAGTGCTAGAGATGGGCGGGGGGACTCCTACGAGCAGTACTTC,TRBV20-1,-,TRBD2,TRBJ2-7
CAIGGPPPSSGELFF,TGTGCCATCGGGGGCCCACCCCCGTCGTCCGGGGAGCTGTTTTTT,TRBV10-3,-,-,TRBJ2-2
CASSVGAQQDYEQYF,TGTGCCAGCAGCGTAGGGGCACAGCAAGACTACGAGCAGTACTTC,TRBV9,-,-,TRBJ2-7
CASSVHRLTQETQYF,TGTGCCAGTAGTGTTCACAGGTTAACCCAAGAGACCCAGTACTTC,TRBV19,few,-,TRBJ2-5
CSASSVANEKLFF,TGCAGTGCTAGTTCGGTGGCTAATGAAAAACTGTTTTTT,TRBV20-1,many,-,TRBJ1-4
CASDRQGNHEQYF,TGTGCCAGCGATCGACAGGGGAACCACGAGCAGTACTTC,TRBV7-9,-,TRBD1,TRBJ2-7
CASSEDSGTGWETQYF,TGTGCCAGCAGTGAGGATTCCGGGACAGGGTGGGAGACCCAGTACTTC,TRBV2,-,TRBD1,TRBJ2-5
CASSFAQPGEQYF,TGTGCCAGCAGTTTCGCCCAGCCTGGGGAGCAGTACTTC,TRBV12-3/TRBV12-4,-,-,TRBJ2-7
CSARRSLNTEAFF,TGCAGTGCTAGGCGCAGCTTGAACACTGAAGCTTTCTTT,TRBV20-1,few,-,TRBJ1-1
CASSQVDSNQPQHF,TGTGCCAGCAGCCAAGTAGATAGCAATCAGCCCCAGCATTTT,TRBV7-9,-,-,TRBJ1-5
CASGWGMETQYF,TGTGCTAGTGGTTGGGGTATGGAGACCCAGTACTTC,TRBV12-3/TRBV12-4,-,-,TRBJ2-5
CSARAAGGTYIYEQYF,TGCAGTGCTAGAGCAGCGGGAGGCACATATATTTACGAGCAGTACTTC,TRBV20-1,-,TRBD2,TRBJ2-7
CSATTLHRGAAYEQYF,TGCAGTGCTACCACCTTACACAGGGGTGCAGCCTACGAGCAGTACTTC,TRBV20-1,-,TRBD1,TRBJ2-7
CASSQRRGSNQPQHF,TGTGCCAGCAGCCAACGTCGAGGGAGCAATCAGCCCCAGCATTTT,TRBV24-1,many,-,TRBJ1-5
CASSSTGTGEVQYF,TGTGCCAGCAGCTCAACCGGGACAGGGGAGGTGCAGTACTTC,TRBV11-2,-,TRBD1,TRBJ2-7